The rows below give T cell receptor beta chains drawn from one sample of a study of post-analysis software for immune sequencing data. TCRdb processed the PCR reads anew with MiXCR; each CDR3 protein has one entry. This table has approximately 250,000 distinct CDR3 sequences, about 38% appearing once. Sequencing input: blood. Every receptor here comes from a girl under 18 with multiple sclerosis. CDR3s include the opening cysteine and the closing phenylalanine or tryptophan. The D gene is left open where the match is weak. Where a row states a size, it is once, few, many or the class of an expanded clone; other rows omit it.

d_call clone_size j_call v_call cdr3_aa cdr3_nt
- many TRBJ1-2 TRBV29-1 CSVGGPYYGYTF TGCAGCGTCGGGGGGCCCTACTATGGCTACACCTTC
- few TRBJ2-3 TRBV29-1 CSVDSENTDTQYF TGCAGCGTTGACTCAGAGAACACAGATACGCAGTATTTT
TRBD1 few TRBJ2-2 TRBV10-3 CATRTGARTGELFF TGTGCCACAAGGACAGGGGCTAGAACCGGGGAGCTGTTTTTT
TRBD2 - TRBJ2-7 TRBV12-3/TRBV12-4 CASSDSGRLYEQYF TGTGCCAGCAGTGATAGCGGGAGGCTCTACGAGCAGTACTTC
TRBD1 - TRBJ1-2 TRBV20-1 CSASPTGADGYTF TGCAGTGCTAGCCCGACAGGGGCGGATGGCTACACCTTC
- many TRBJ2-1 TRBV29-1 CSVALRRGAYNEQFF TGCAGCGTCGCTTTGCGGAGGGGCGCCTACAATGAGCAGTTCTTC
TRBD1 - TRBJ2-5 TRBV7-2 CASSSRGLETQYF TGTGCCAGCAGCTCCAGGGGGTTGGAGACCCAGTACTTC
- - TRBJ1-2 TRBV9 CASSARTGYTF TGTGCCAGCAGCGCCCGGACCGGCTACACCTTC
- many TRBJ2-7 TRBV9 CASSVAPRGSYEQYF TGTGCCAGCAGCGTAGCCCCTCGGGGCTCCTACGAGCAGTACTTC
- - TRBJ2-3 TRBV29-1 CSVGDGTDTQYF TGCAGCGTGGGGGACGGCACAGATACGCAGTATTTT
- - TRBJ1-2 TRBV20-1 CSASGHLGNYGYTF TGCAGTGCTAGCGGGCATCTGGGTAACTATGGCTACACCTTC
TRBD1 many TRBJ2-5 TRBV5-1 CASSPQDRNTRETQYF TGCGCCAGCAGCCCCCAGGACAGGAACACACGCGAGACCCAGTACTTC
- - TRBJ2-7 TRBV12-3/TRBV12-4 CASSLRERSYEQYF TGTGCCAGCAGTTTAAGAGAACGATCCTACGAGCAGTACTTC
- many TRBJ2-7 TRBV6-1 CATGPQEYYEQYF TGTGCCACGGGCCCCCAAGAGTACTACGAGCAGTACTTC
TRBD1 many TRBJ2-3 TRBV24-1 CATGGGTGAKDTQYF TGTGCCACGGGAGGCGGGACAGGGGCGAAAGATACGCAGTATTTT
TRBD2 - TRBJ2-1 TRBV6-1 CASSGVAGGGETQFF TGTGCCAGCAGTGGAGTAGCGGGGGGTGGAGAGACCCAGTTCTTC
TRBD1 many TRBJ1-1 TRBV29-1 CSAGTGANTEAFF TGCAGCGCGGGGACAGGAGCGAACACTGAAGCTTTCTTT